The rows below give T cell receptor beta chains drawn from one sample of a study of T cell responses to AZD1222 COVID-19 vaccine. Generated by immunoSEQ multiplex PCR, the TCRdb table keeps only in-frame clones and is missing some. The sample includes roughly 150,000 clones, about 80% of them seen just once. Material: peripheral blood, obtained on day 0 of AZD1222 vaccination. The receptors were gathered from an adult in good health. The CDR3 runs from the conserved cysteine through the conserved F or W. Fields, in order: CDR3 length, clone size, D gene, J gene, V gene, CDR3 protein, CDR3 DNA. A D gene is named only where the DNA matches it firmly. Only part of the rows carry a size: once, few, many, or a class if the clone is expanded.

length: 13; size: .; D: TRBD1; J: TRBJ2-2; V: TRBV19; CDR3: CASSIGDAGGLFF; DNA: TGTGCCAGTAGTATCGGTGATGCAGGGGGACTGTTTTTT
length: 13; size: .; D: .; J: TRBJ1-3; V: TRBV9; CDR3: CASSGSVGNTIYF; DNA: TGTGCCAGCAGCGGCAGTGTCGGAAACACCATATATTTT
length: 18; size: .; D: TRBD1; J: TRBJ1-3; V: TRBV19; CDR3: CASSATDRGVLSGNTIYF; DNA: TGTGCCAGTAGTGCCACAGACAGGGGAGTCCTCTCTGGAAACACCATATATTTT
length: 16; size: .; D: .; J: TRBJ1-1; V: TRBV28; CDR3: CASSLVLPGENTEAFF; DNA: TGTGCCAGCAGTTTAGTATTGCCCGGGGAGAACACTGAAGCTTTCTTT
length: 12; size: once; D: .; J: TRBJ2-2; V: TRBV6-5; CDR3: CASGTVTGELFF; DNA: TGTGCCAGCGGAACGGTCACCGGGGAGCTGTTTTTT
length: 18; size: .; D: .; J: TRBJ1-3; V: TRBV30; CDR3: CAWSTLKHQGPSGNTIYF; DNA: TGTGCCTGGAGTACCCTCAAGCACCAGGGTCCTTCTGGAAACACCATATATTTT
length: 12; size: .; D: .; J: TRBJ1-4; V: TRBV5-1; CDR3: CASKRHNEKLFF; DNA: TGCGCCAGCAAACGGCATAATGAAAAACTGTTTTTT
length: 14; size: .; D: .; J: TRBJ2-5; V: TRBV5-6; CDR3: CASSLVPGQETQYF; DNA: TGTGCCAGCAGCTTGGTCCCAGGACAAGAGACCCAGTACTTC
length: 15; size: few; D: .; J: TRBJ2-7; V: TRBV14; CDR3: CASSPTVTFKGEQYF; DNA: TGTGCCAGCAGTCCGACAGTGACCTTTAAGGGCGAGCAGTACTTC
length: 15; size: .; D: .; J: TRBJ2-1; V: TRBV2; CDR3: CASRADRYSYNEQFF; DNA: TGTGCCAGCAGGGCCGACCGCTACTCCTACAATGAGCAGTTCTTC
length: 15; size: once; D: .; J: TRBJ2-7; V: TRBV18; CDR3: CASSPGRGSPYEQYF; DNA: TGTGCCAGCTCACCGGGACGGGGATCTCCCTACGAGCAGTACTTC
length: 15; size: .; D: TRBD1; J: TRBJ1-1; V: TRBV11-2; CDR3: CASSHTGTVNTEAFF; DNA: TGTGCCAGCAGTCACACCGGGACAGTGAACACTGAAGCTTTCTTT
length: 16; size: .; D: .; J: TRBJ1-5; V: TRBV5-6; CDR3: CASSPRGGARNQPQHF; DNA: TGTGCCAGCAGCCCCCGGGGGGGGGCGCGCAATCAGCCCCAGCATTTT
length: 14; size: .; D: TRBD1; J: TRBJ1-2; V: TRBV5-4; CDR3: CASSPGQGNYGYTF; DNA: TGTGCCAGCAGCCCGGGACAGGGTAACTATGGCTACACCTTC
length: 12; size: .; D: .; J: TRBJ2-7; V: TRBV28; CDR3: CASSLGGYEQYF; DNA: TGTGCCAGCAGCCTAGGGGGCTACGAGCAGTACTTC
length: 20; size: few; D: TRBD2; J: TRBJ2-3; V: TRBV28; CDR3: CASSFIGRAGGPRHTDTQYF; DNA: TGTGCCAGCAGTTTCATCGGCCGAGCGGGGGGGCCAAGACACACAGATACGCAGTATTTT
length: 15; size: .; D: TRBD1; J: TRBJ1-6; V: TRBV19; CDR3: CASSDGQGRGSPLHF; DNA: TGTGCCAGTAGTGACGGACAGGGACGTGGTTCACCCCTCCACTTT
length: 15; size: once; D: .; J: TRBJ2-7; V: TRBV9; CDR3: CASSVGGRQGYEQYF; DNA: TGTGCCAGCAGCGTAGGGGGTAGGCAGGGTTACGAGCAGTACTTC
length: 17; size: .; D: TRBD2; J: TRBJ2-1; V: TRBV14; CDR3: CASSRRTSGGWDNEQFF; DNA: TGTGCCAGCAGCCGCCGGACTAGCGGGGGGTGGGACAATGAGCAGTTCTTC
length: 16; size: few; D: .; J: TRBJ1-3; V: TRBV30; CDR3: CAWSVRWDRSGNTIYF; DNA: TGTGCCTGGAGTGTACGATGGGATCGCTCTGGAAACACCATATATTTT
length: 16; size: .; D: .; J: TRBJ1-2; V: TRBV6-4; CDR3: CAIILYRSIGFYGYTF; DNA: TGTGCCATCATACTTTACAGATCGATTGGCTTCTATGGCTACACCTTC
length: 15; size: .; D: .; J: TRBJ1-1; V: TRBV19; CDR3: CASSIGLRMNTEAFF; DNA: TGTGCCAGTAGTATAGGTTTACGAATGAACACTGAAGCTTTCTTT
length: 14; size: .; D: .; J: TRBJ1-3; V: TRBV30; CDR3: CAWSAGTSGNTIYF; DNA: TGTGCCTGGAGCGCCGGGACCTCTGGAAACACCATATATTTT
length: 16; size: .; D: .; J: TRBJ1-1; V: TRBV29-1; CDR3: CSVWSGAAGARTEAFF; DNA: TGCAGCGTTTGGTCAGGGGCGGCAGGGGCTCGCACTGAAGCTTTCTTT
length: 14; size: .; D: .; J: TRBJ1-3; V: TRBV19; CDR3: CASSRGGPGNTIYF; DNA: TGTGCCAGTAGTCGCGGGGGACCGGGAAACACCATATATTTT